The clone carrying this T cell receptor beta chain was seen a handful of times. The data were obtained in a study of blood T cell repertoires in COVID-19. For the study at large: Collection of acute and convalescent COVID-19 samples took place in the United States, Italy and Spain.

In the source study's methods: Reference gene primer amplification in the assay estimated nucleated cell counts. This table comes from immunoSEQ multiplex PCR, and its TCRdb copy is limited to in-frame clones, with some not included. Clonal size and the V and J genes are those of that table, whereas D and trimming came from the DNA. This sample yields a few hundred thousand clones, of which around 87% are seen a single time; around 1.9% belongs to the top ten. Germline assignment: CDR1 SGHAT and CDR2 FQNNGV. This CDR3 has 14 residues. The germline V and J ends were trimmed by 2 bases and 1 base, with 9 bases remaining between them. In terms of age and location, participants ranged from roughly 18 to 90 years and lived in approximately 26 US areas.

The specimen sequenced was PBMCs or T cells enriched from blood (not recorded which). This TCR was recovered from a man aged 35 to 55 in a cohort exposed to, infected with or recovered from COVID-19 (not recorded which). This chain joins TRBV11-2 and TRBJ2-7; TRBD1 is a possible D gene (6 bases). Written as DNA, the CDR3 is TGTGCCAGCAGCTTATTCAGGGGTTCCTACGAGCAGTACTTC. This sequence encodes CASSLFRGSYEQYF.